This passage covers 5 T cell receptor beta chains from one sample sequenced in a study of blood T cell repertoires in COVID-19. The method was immunoSEQ multiplex PCR; TCRdb's version includes in-frame clones alone and lacks a portion of them. The sample has approximately 250,000 clones, about 85% seen once. Sequencing was carried out using peripheral blood. The receptors derive from a man between 60 and 75 years old with acute or convalescent COVID-19.

The chain is built from TRBV28 and TRBJ1-5, with a tentative D call TRBD1 (5 bases). Trimming stripped 4 bases from V and 0 bases from J, with 13 bases between. The V gene's germline CDR1 is MDHEN and CDR2 SYDVKM. The length of the CDR3 is 16 residues. CDR3 loop: CASSYPGLDSNQPQHF. The CDR3 DNA sequence: TGTGCCAGCAGTTATCCGGGACTTGATAGCAATCAGCCCCAGCATTTT.

This chain connects TRBV7-9 to TRBJ2-7, with a tentative D call TRBD2 (6 bases). Between the trimmed V and J ends, which lost 8 bases and 6 bases, there was a span of 20 bases. Germline V gene data show CDR1 as SEHNR and CDR2 as FQNEAQ (reference sequence). There are 14 residues in the CDR3. CDR3 in amino acids: CASSNLRELREQYF. CDR3 sequence (DNA): TGTGCCAGCTCAAACCTCCGGGAGCTGCGCGAGCAGTACTTC.

The chain recombines TRBV10-3 with TRBJ1-3, with D possibly being TRBD1 (5 bases). The CDR3 consists of 14 residues. Germline V gene sequence: CDR1 ENHRY, CDR2 SYGVKD. V was clipped by 5 bases and J by 2 bases, with 10 bases between them. CDR3 bases: TGTGCCATCAGTACAGGAGTAGCTGGAAACACCATATATTTT. The encoded protein is CAISTGVAGNTIYF.

Ten or more counts support this clone. The rearrangement joins TRBV9 to TRBJ2-1; 10 bases match TRBD2. Per the germline V gene, CDR1 is SGDLS and CDR2 is YYNGEE. After removal of 2 bases from V and 3 bases from J, the junction contained 2 bases not matched to a gene. The CDR3 is 15 amino acids. The CDR3 bases are TGTGCCAGCAGCGTGAGCGGGGGGGACTACAATGAGCAGTTCTTC. It encodes CASSVSGGDYNEQFF.

This sequence joins TRBV24-1 and TRBJ2-3; D is ambiguous. Germline V lookup: CDR1 KGHDR, CDR2 SFDVKD. The CDR3 is 13 residues long. Trimming stripped 5 bases from V and 7 bases from J, with 12 bases between. CDR3 nucleotide sequence: TGTGCCACCAGTGGTTCCCCCGGGTATACGCAGTATTTT. This codes for CATSGSPGYTQYF.